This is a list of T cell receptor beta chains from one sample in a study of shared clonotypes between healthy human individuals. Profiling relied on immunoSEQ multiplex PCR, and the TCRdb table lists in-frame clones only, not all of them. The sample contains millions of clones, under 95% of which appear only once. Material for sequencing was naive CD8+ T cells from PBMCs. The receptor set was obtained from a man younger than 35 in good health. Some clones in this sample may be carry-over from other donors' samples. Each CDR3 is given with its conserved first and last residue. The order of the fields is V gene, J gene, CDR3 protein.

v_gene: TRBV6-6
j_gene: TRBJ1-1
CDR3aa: CASRGAEAFF

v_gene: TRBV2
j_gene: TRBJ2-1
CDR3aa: CASSVFVRGPPRRQDNEQFF

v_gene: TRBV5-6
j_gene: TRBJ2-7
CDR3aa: CASSLLSSYEQYF

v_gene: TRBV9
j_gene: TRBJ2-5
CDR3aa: CASSVGPTQETQYF

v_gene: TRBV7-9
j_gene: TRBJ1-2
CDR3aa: CASSTSGASYGYTF

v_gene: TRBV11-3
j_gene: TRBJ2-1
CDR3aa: CASSPGLAWDEQFF

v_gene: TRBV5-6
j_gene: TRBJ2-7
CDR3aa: CASNLGGATSYEQYF

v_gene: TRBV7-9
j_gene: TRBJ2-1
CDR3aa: CASSHPGLAVGNEQFF

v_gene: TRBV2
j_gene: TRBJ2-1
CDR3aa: CASSVGLPSAYNEQFF

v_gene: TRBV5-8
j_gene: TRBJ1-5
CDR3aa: CASSWGPSNQPQHF

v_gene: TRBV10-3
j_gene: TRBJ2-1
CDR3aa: CAISDPRTSGEQFF

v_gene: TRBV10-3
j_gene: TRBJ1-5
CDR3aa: CAISEFRDRGNKPQHF

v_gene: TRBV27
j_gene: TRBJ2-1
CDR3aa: CASSLSRRVAASSYNEQFF

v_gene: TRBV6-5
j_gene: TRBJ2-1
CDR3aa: CASSYLDSREEQFF

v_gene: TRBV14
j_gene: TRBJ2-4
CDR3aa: CASSPGTVLAKNIQYF

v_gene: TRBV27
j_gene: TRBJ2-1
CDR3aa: CASSLSAGAAYNEQFF

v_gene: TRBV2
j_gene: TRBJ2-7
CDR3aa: CASSDGTWVEQYF